What follows is one T cell receptor beta chain and its context. What it binds is unknown. Produced via immunoSEQ multiplex PCR; TCRdb's table is partial and in-frame only. The repertoire includes about 99,000 clones, roughly 92% of them detected once, and over 9.5% sits in the top ten. The sample is drawn from a study of T cell responses to AZD1222 COVID-19 vaccine. Study-level points and caveats: Sampling captured repertoires only after the peak T cell response. Close to half of all spike-specific TCRs reportedly target regions of the variants that are unmutated. Spike-specific TCR depth and breadth grew after two AZD1222 doses.

CDR3 size: 14 residues. The trim removed 8 bases at V and 7 bases at J, leaving 5 bases unmatched. Per the germline V gene, CDR1 is MNHEY and CDR2 is SVGAGI. This chain links TRBV6-5 with TRBJ2-2, with 12 bases fitting TRBD2. The TCR originated in an adult in good health. The sequencing here drew on peripheral blood, taken on day 0 of AZD1222 vaccination. The CDR3 loop is CASYKGLAGGELFF. In DNA form, the CDR3 reads TGTGCCAGCTATAAGGGACTAGCGGGCGGGGAGCTGTTTTTT.